The clone carrying this T cell receptor beta chain was detected many times. The data are from a study of spatial heterogeneity in lung cancer. About the study: The average appearance count of each unique TCR and UMI combination in raw reads was more than nine.

Trimming pared 6 bases from V and 5 bases from J, leaving 10 bases between. Looked up from germline, CDR1 is LNHNV and CDR2 is YYDKDF (reference sequence). The CDR3 runs to 12 residues. The time point was: sample taken at primary tumor resection. Unsorted whole RNA of tumor, nontumor lung or frozen PBMC was sequenced. Samples were obtained from approximately 72 donors, all untreated early-stage non-small cell lung cancer patients. Every TCR cDNA molecule bore its own unique molecular identifier. TCRdb recomputed calls from the 5' RACE reads with MiXCR, one row per CDR3 protein. The data hold tens of thousands of distinct CDR3 sequences, with 5.5% to 7% observed a single time.

The material sequenced was PBMCs, taken at surgery. The chain combines TRBV15 with TRBJ2-5, with no clear D. This TCR derives from a male donor with early-stage non-small cell lung cancer. The CDR3 loop reads CATRGSAETQYF. The CDR3 nucleotides are TGTGCCACCAGGGGAAGTGCGGAGACCCAGTACTTC.